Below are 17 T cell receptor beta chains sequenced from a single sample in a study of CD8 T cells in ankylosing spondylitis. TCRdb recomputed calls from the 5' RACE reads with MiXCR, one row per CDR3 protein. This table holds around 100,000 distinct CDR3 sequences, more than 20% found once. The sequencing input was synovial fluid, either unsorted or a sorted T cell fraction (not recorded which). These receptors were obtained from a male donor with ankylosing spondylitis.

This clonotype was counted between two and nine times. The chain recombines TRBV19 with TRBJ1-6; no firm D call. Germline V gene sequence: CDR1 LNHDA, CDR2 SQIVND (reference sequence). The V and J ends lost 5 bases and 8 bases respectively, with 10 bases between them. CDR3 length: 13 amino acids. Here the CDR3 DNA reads TGTGCCAGTAGTTCTGACCCGGATTCACCCCTCCACTTT. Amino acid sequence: CASSSDPDSPLHF.

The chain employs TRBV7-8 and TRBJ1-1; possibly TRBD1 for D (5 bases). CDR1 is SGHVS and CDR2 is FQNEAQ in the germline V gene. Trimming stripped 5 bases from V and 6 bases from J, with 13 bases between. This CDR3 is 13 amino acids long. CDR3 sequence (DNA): TGTGCCAGCAGCCTAAAGGAACAGGCTGAAGCTTTCTTT. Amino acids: CASSLKEQAEAFF.

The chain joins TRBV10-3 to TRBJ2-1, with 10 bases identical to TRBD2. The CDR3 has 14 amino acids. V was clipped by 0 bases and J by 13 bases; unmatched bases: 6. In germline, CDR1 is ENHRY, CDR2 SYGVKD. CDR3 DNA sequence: TGTGCCATCAGTGAGTCGAAAGCGGGAGGGCCACAGTTCTTC. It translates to CAISESKAGGPQFF.

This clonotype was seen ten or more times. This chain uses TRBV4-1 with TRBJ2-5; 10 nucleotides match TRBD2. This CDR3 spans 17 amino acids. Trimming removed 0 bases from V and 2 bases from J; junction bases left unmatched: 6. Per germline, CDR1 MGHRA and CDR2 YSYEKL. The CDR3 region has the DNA TGCGCCAGCAGCCAAGAAACGGGACTAGCGAAACAAGAGACCCAGTACTTC. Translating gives CASSQETGLAKQETQYF.

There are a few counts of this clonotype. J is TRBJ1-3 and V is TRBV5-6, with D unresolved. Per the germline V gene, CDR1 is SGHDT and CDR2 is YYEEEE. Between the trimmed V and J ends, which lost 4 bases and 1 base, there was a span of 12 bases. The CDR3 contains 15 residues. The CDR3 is CASSLPWGSGNTIYF. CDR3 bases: TGTGCCAGCAGCCTCCCTTGGGGATCTGGAAACACCATATATTTT. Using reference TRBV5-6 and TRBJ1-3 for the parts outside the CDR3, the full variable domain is DAGVTQSPTHLIKTRGQQVTLRCSPKSGHDTVSWYQQALGQGPQFIFQYYEEEERQRGNFPDRFSGHQFPNYSSELNVNALLLGDSALYLCASSLPWGSGNTIYFGEGSWLTVV.

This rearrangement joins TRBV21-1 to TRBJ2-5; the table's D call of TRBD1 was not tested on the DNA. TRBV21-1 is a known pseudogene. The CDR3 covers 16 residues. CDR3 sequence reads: CASSKGDRDPQETQYF. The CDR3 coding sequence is TGTGCCAGCAGCAAGGGGGACAGGGACCCCCAAGAGACCCAGTACTTC.

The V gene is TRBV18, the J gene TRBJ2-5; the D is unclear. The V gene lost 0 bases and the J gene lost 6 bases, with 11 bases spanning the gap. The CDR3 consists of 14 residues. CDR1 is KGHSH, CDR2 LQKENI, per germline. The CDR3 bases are TGTGCCAGCTCACCACCGCCCCTGATAAAGACCCAGTACTTC. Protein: CASSPPPLIKTQYF. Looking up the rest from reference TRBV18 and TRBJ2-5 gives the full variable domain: NAGVMQNPRHLVRRRGQEARLRCSPMKGHSHVYWYRQLPEEGLKFMVYLQKENIIDESGMPKERFSAEFPKEGPSILRIQQVVRGDSAAYFCASSPPPLIKTQYFGPGTRLLVL.

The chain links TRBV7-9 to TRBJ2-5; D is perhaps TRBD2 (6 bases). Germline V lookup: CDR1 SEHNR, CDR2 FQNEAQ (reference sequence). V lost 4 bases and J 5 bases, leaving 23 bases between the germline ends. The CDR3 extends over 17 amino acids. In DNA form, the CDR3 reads TGTGCCAGCAGCTCCCGTGGTCGACTAGTCCAAGGGGAGACCCAGTACTTC. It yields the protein CASSSRGRLVQGETQYF.

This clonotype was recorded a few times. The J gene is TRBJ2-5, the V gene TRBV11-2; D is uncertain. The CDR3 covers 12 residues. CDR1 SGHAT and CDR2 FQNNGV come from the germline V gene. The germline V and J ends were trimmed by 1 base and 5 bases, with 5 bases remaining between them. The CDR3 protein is CASSLVWETQYF. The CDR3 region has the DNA TGTGCCAGCAGCTTAGTCTGGGAGACCCAGTACTTC.

In DNA form, the CDR3 reads TGTGCCAGCAGCCGCCGGGACGAGTACAATGAGCAGTTCTTC. Protein product: CASSRRDEYNEQFF. V and J are TRBV11-3 and TRBJ2-1; possibly TRBD1 or TRBD2 for D (5 bases each). This CDR3 has 14 residues. Per the germline V gene, CDR1 is SGHNT and CDR2 is YENEEA. Trimming took off 5 bases at V and 4 bases at J, with 12 bases between the two ends.

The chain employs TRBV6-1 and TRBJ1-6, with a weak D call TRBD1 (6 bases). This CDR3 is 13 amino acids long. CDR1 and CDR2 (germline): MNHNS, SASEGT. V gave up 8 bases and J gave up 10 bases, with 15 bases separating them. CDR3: CASSETGKSPLHF. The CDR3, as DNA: TGTGCCAGCTCAGAAACAGGGAAATCACCCCTCCACTTT.

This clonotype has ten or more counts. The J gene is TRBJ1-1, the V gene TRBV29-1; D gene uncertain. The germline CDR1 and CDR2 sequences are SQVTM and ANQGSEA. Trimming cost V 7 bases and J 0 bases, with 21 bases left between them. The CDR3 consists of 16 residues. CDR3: CSAEAGARPMNTEAFF. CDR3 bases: TGCAGCGCCGAAGCGGGTGCCAGGCCAATGAACACTGAAGCTTTCTTT.

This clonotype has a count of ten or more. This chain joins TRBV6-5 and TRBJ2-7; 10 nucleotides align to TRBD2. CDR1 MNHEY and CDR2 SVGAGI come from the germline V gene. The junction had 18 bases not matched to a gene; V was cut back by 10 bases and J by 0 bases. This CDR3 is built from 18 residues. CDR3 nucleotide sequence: TGTGCCACACATTGTCCTAGCGGGAGTAAAACGAGCTCCTACGAGCAGTACGTC. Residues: CATHCPSGSKTSSYEQYV.

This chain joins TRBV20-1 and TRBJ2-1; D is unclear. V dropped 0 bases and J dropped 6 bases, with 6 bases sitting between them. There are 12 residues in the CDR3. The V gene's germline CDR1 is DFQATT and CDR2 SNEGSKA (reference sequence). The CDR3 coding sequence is TGCAGTGCTAGAGATCGACCCAATGAGCAGTTCTTC. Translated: CSARDRPNEQFF.

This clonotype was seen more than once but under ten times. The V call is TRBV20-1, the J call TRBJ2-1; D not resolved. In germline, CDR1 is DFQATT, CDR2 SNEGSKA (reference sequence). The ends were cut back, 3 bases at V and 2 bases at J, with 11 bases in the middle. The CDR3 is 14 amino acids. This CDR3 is CSARSGSAYNEQFF. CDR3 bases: TGCAGTGCTAGGTCCGGGTCAGCCTACAATGAGCAGTTCTTC.

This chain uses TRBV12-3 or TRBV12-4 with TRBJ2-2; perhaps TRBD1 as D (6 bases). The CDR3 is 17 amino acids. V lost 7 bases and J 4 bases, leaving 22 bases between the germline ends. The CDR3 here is CASITRVQGSLTGELFF. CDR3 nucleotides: TGTGCCAGCATCACCCGGGTACAGGGTTCCCTCACCGGGGAGCTGTTTTTT.

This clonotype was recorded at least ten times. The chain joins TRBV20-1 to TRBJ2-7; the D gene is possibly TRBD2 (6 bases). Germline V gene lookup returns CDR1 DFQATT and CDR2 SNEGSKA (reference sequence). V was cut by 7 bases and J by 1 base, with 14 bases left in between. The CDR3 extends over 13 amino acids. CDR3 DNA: TGCAGTGTCAACCGGGACTTTTCCTACGAGCAGTACTTC. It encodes CSVNRDFSYEQYF.